This T cell receptor (beta chain) was recorded in a study of T cell responses to AZD1222 COVID-19 vaccine. The protocol was immunoSEQ multiplex PCR, while the TCRdb copy is restricted to in-frame clones and leaves out a portion. The sample contains 97,000 or so clones, less than 90% of which appear only once. The CDR3 is 18 amino acids. Germline CDR1 reads LGHNA; CDR2 reads YSLEER. Trimming took off 1 base at V and 1 base at J, with 19 bases between the two ends. Source: peripheral blood, taken on day 0 of AZD1222 vaccination. This receptor was taken from an adult in good health. The J gene is TRBJ1-1, the V gene TRBV4-3, with D possibly matching TRBD1 (6 bases). CDR3 loop: CASSQAGQGLTRNTEAFF. The CDR3 DNA sequence: TGCGCCAGCAGCCAAGCGGGCCAGGGGCTAACACGGAACACTGAAGCTTTCTTT.